The clone carrying this T cell receptor (beta chain) was observed a few times. As yet, its antigen is unknown. This specimen belongs to a study of post-analysis software for immune sequencing data. TCR beta libraries were prepared from cDNA with unique molecular identifiers. Using its own MiXCR run on the PCR reads, TCRdb lists one record per CDR3 protein. The data show a few hundred thousand distinct CDR3 sequences, about a third seen once. CDR1 is DFQATT and CDR2 is SNEGSKA in the germline V gene (reference sequence). V was shortened by 5 bases and J by 3 bases, with 16 bases between the two germline ends. This CDR3 contains 14 residues. Study-wide results and limits: Four or five TRBV segments, TRBV5-6, TRBV5-1 and TRBV20-1 among them, were found more frequent in patients than controls.

The TCR comes from a girl aged 10-17 years with multiple sclerosis. Sequenced material: blood. This sequence joins TRBV20-1 and TRBJ1-2; tentatively, D is TRBD1 (5 bases). CDR3 protein: CSALYPGLDYGYTF. The DNA of the CDR3 is TGCAGTGCTCTATACCCGGGGCTGGACTATGGCTACACCTTC.